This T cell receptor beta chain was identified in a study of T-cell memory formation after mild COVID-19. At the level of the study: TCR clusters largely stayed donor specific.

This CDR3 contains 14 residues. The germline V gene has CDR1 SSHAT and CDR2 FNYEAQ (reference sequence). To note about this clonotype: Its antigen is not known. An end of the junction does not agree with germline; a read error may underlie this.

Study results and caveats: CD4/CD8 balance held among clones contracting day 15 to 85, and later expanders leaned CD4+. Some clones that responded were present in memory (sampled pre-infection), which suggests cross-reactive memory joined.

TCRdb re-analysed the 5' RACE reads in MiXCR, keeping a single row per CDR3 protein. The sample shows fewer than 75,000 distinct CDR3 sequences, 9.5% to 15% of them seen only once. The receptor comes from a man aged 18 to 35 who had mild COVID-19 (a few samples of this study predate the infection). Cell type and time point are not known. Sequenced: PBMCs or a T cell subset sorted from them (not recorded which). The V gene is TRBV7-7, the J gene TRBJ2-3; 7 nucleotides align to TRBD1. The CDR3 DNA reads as TGTGCTAGCAGCTTAGGGACAGCTACAGATACGCAGTATTTT. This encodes CASSLGTATDTQYF.